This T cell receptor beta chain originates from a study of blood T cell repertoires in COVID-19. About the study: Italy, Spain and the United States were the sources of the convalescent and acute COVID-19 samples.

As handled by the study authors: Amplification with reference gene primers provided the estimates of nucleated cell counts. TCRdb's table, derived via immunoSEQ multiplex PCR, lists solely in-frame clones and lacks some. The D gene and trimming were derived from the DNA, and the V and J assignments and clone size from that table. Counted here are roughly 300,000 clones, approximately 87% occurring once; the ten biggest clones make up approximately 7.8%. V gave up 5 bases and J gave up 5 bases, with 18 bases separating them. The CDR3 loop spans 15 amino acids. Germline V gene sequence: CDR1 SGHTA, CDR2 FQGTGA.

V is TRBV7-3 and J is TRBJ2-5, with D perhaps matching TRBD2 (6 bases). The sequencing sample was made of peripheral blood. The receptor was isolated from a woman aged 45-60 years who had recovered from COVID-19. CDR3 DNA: TGTGCCAGCAGCGCAAACCCCAACCGGGAGGAGACCCAGTACTTC. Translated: CASSANPNREETQYF. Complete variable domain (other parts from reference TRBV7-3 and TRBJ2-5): GAGVSQTPSNKVTEKGKYVELRCDPISGHTALYWYRQSLGQGPEFLIYFQGTGAADDSGLPNDRFFAVRPEGSVSTLKIQRTERGDSAVYLCASSANPNREETQYFGPGTRLLVL.